This T cell receptor beta chain is from a study of T cells generated in artificial thymic organoids. The CDR3 is made up of 16 amino acids. Germline V gene data show CDR1 as GTSNPN and CDR2 as SVGIG (reference sequence). As to this clonotype: Antigen specificity is unknown.

TCRalpha and TCRbeta libraries were amplified separately by semi-nested PCR with TRAC or TRBC reverse primers. TCRdb ran MiXCR on the 5' RACE reads and lists one entry per CDR3 protein. The sample comprises 7,000 to 8,500 distinct CDR3 sequences, around 25% of which are singletons, and about 3% rests with the top ten. Organoids aggregated human HSPCs with DLL1-transduced murine MS5 stromal cells. FACS-sorted CD34+CD3- hematopoietic stem and progenitor cells, with residual T cells removed, seeded the organoids. Input was roughly 40,000 to 200,000 sorted cells per sample. The material sequenced was naive CD8+ T cells grown in artificial thymic organoids from cord blood stem and progenitor cells. Subset indicated: CD3+TCRalphabeta+CD8SP T cells; for blood, CD45RO-CCR7+ naive CD8+ T cells. The receptor's source is a human donor who gave cord blood stem cells for thymic organoid culture, a cardiac surgery patient who gave postnatal thymus, or a blood donor (not recorded which). The chain uses TRBV30 and TRBJ2-2; 10 positions match TRBD1. DNA for the CDR3: TGTGTCTGCAATACCCGGGACAGGGGATACACCGGGGAGCTGTTTTTT. Amino acid sequence: CVCNTRDRGYTGELFF.